This TCR beta chain was profiled in a study of T cell responses to AZD1222 COVID-19 vaccine. Germline V gives CDR1 SGHRS, CDR2 YFSETQ. V trimming: 4 bases; J trimming: 1 base; junction bases outside the gene matches: 6. The length of the CDR3 is 15 residues. Repertoires were generated with immunoSEQ multiplex PCR, while TCRdb's copy carries only in-frame clones and drops some. Here the sample spans around 150,000 clones, around 93% being singletons. Second-dose schedules of about 4 or about 12 weeks were combined. This specimen consisted of peripheral blood, obtained 28 days after the second AZD1222 dose. The V call is TRBV5-1, the J call TRBJ1-1; TRBD1 aligns across 8 bases. The receptor comes from an adult who received the AZD1222 COVID-19 vaccine. The CDR3 spells CASSARTGSNTEAFF. DNA for the CDR3: TGCGCCAGCAGCGCGCGGACAGGGTCGAACACTGAAGCTTTCTTT.